What follows describes a single T cell receptor (beta chain). This entry is derived from a study of blood T cell repertoires in COVID-19. Germline assignment: CDR1 MDHEN and CDR2 SYDVKM. J gave up 4 bases and V 2 bases, and 3 bases lay outside the gene matches. The CDR3 spans 15 residues. Assay used: immunoSEQ multiplex PCR; TCRdb lists only in-frame clones, some missing. The sample shows 65,000 to 70,000 clones, about 81% of them seen only once. V and J are TRBV28 and TRBJ2-1, with 9 bases matching TRBD2. This sequence was found in a human donor in a cohort sampled during active COVID-19. The sequenced sample consisted of peripheral blood. The CDR3 bases are TGTGCCAGCAGTTTAATAGCGGGGGTATACAATGAGCAGTTCTTC. Translating gives CASSLIAGVYNEQFF. The complete variable domain, with remaining parts taken from reference TRBV28 and TRBJ2-1, reads DVKVTQSSRYLVKRTGEKVFLECVQDMDHENMFWYRQDPGLGLRLIYFSYDVKMKEKGDIPEGYSVSREKKERFSLILESASTNQTSMYLCASSLIAGVYNEQFFGPGTRLTVL.